These T cell receptor beta chains were read from a single sample in a study of graft-versus-host responses after intestinal transplantation. These receptors' antigens are unknown. The assay was immunoSEQ multiplex PCR, and TCRdb's table has in-frame clones only and misses some. The data show 80,000 to 100,000 clones, approximately 88% seen once. The sequencing used unstimulated CD4+ T cells sorted from spleen or lymph node cells, collected before intestinal transplant. These receptors all stem from a human donor who received an intestinal transplant. CDR3s include the opening cysteine and the closing phenylalanine or tryptophan. D genes are given only for firm matches. Clone size is not always given. Where it is, it says once, few, many or a class for expanded clones.

j_call v_call d_call clone_size cdr3_nt cdr3_aa
TRBJ2-7 TRBV30 TRBD1 . TGTGCCTGGATCCGGGACAGGGGGGACTACGAGCAGTACTTC CAWIRDRGDYEQYF
TRBJ2-5 TRBV7-3 TRBD2 . TGTGCCAGCAGCTCGGGACTAGCGGGCCAAGAGACCCAGTACTTC CASSSGLAGQETQYF
TRBJ1-5 TRBV5-6 . . TGTGCCAGCAGCTCGAAGGGGCAGCCTGGGGATCAGCCCCAGCATTTT CASSSKGQPGDQPQHF
TRBJ2-7 TRBV7-2 TRBD1 . TGTGCCAGCAGCCTCCGGCAAGGGGGCGTGCCTGCCTACGAGCAGTACTTC CASSLRQGGVPAYEQYF
TRBJ1-2 TRBV5-4 TRBD1 . TGTGCCAGCAGCTTGTTGGCAGGGGGCAGCTATGGCTACACCTTC CASSLLAGGSYGYTF
TRBJ2-7 TRBV27 . . TGTGCCAGCAGCGAGGTAGGGGTCTACGAGCAGTACTTC CASSEVGVYEQYF
TRBJ2-6 TRBV5-6 TRBD1 . TGTGCCAGCAGCCTCCCGGGACAGGGGTTCAGGGGGGCCAACGTCCTGACTTTC CASSLPGQGFRGANVLTF
TRBJ1-4 TRBV29-1 TRBD1 . TGCAGCGTTGGTATAACGACAGGGTCTGAAAAACTGTTTTTT CSVGITTGSEKLFF
TRBJ2-1 TRBV18 TRBD2 . TGTGCCAGCTCACCAATAGCGGGGGAGAACGATGAGCAGTTCTTC CASSPIAGENDEQFF
TRBJ1-3 TRBV5-6 . . TGTGCCAGCAGCTTCGGACAGTCTGGAAACACCATATATTTT CASSFGQSGNTIYF
TRBJ1-5 TRBV10-3 . . TGTGCCATCAGTGAGTCGCGGAATCAGCCCCAGCATTTT CAISESRNQPQHF
TRBJ2-5 TRBV10-2 TRBD2 . TGCGCCAGCAGTGATGGCGGGAGGGGGGACGAGACCCAGTACTTC CASSDGGRGDETQYF
TRBJ1-1 TRBV5-1 TRBD1 . TGCGCCAGCAGCTTGGAGGGGGCCGCGGGAACTGAAGCTTTCTTT CASSLEGAAGTEAFF
TRBJ1-6 TRBV11-2 TRBD1 once TGTGCCAGCAGCTTGGATGGGACAGGGGGTAATTCACCCCTCCACTTT CASSLDGTGGNSPLHF
TRBJ1-6 TRBV6-5 TRBD1 . TGTGCCAGCACCACTCAGGGACAGGGTTACTCACCCCTCCACTTT CASTTQGQGYSPLHF
TRBJ1-2 TRBV5-4 TRBD1 . TGTGCCAGCAGCCTGACAGGGGAGATTAGTGGCTACACCTTC CASSLTGEISGYTF
TRBJ1-5 TRBV2 . . TGTGCCAGCAGTGACAGGGTCAATCAGCCCCAGCATTTT CASSDRVNQPQHF
TRBJ2-4 TRBV7-8 . . TGTGCCAGCAGCCCCCGCGAAGGTGGAGACATTCAGTACTTC CASSPREGGDIQYF
TRBJ1-6 TRBV6-6 . . TGTGCCAGCAGTTCCGAGTCAGGGCTTCCTAATTCACCCCTCCACTTT CASSSESGLPNSPLHF
TRBJ1-5 TRBV27 . . TGTGCCAGCAAATTTGTAGGCGGGGGTCCCGATCAGCCCCAGCATTTT CASKFVGGGPDQPQHF
TRBJ2-1 TRBV7-8 TRBD1 . TGTGCCAGCAGCATCCGGGACAGGGGGCCGAGCTCCTACAATGAGCAGTTCTTC CASSIRDRGPSSYNEQFF
TRBJ1-2 TRBV6-1 . . TGTGCCAGCAGTGAAGCCGGACAGCCCTATGGCTACACCTTC CASSEAGQPYGYTF
TRBJ2-3 TRBV15 TRBD2 . TGTGCCACCAGCAGTGGCGGGAGGTGGGCAGATACGCAGTATTTT CATSSGGRWADTQYF
TRBJ1-2 TRBV27 TRBD1 . TGTGCCAGCAGTTTAACCGGGACAGCCCTAACTTGCACCTTC CASSLTGTALTCTF
TRBJ2-1 TRBV7-5 . once TGTGCCAGAAGCTCGGCCGGGAGGTTGTCCTACAATGAGCAGTTCTTC CARSSAGRLSYNEQFF
TRBJ2-7 TRBV6-1 . . TGTGCCAGCAGCCACGGGGCCTACGAGCAGTACTTC CASSHGAYEQYF
TRBJ1-5 TRBV19 TRBD1 . TGTGCCAGTAGTACCAGGGGGTTAGATCAGCCCCAGCATTTT CASSTRGLDQPQHF
TRBJ1-1 TRBV2 . . TGTGCCAGCAGTGAAAGAGGGTTTGGCACTGAAGCTTTCTTT CASSERGFGTEAFF
TRBJ2-1 TRBV11-1 TRBD1 . TGTGCCAGCAGTTATGAGCTTCCGGGACAGGGGGGCCATGAGCAGTTCTTC CASSYELPGQGGHEQFF
TRBJ2-5 TRBV9 . . TGTGCCAGCAGCGTAGGCACAAAACAAGAGACCCAGTACTTC CASSVGTKQETQYF
TRBJ1-1 TRBV29-1 . . TGCAGCGGGCGGGGGAACACTGAAGCTTTCTTT CSGRGNTEAFF
TRBJ2-2 TRBV19 TRBD1 . TGTGCCAGTAGTTATCAGACAGGGATGCTGTTTTTT CASSYQTGMLFF
TRBJ1-2 TRBV9 . . TGTGCCAGCAGCCACTCCAGGGCCTATGGCTACACCTTC CASSHSRAYGYTF
TRBJ1-2 TRBV29-1 TRBD1 . TGCAGCGTGCGACAGGGGGACTATGGCTACACCTTC CSVRQGDYGYTF
TRBJ1-2 TRBV28 . . TGTGCCAGCAGTTTACGAGCCTATGGCTACACCTTC CASSLRAYGYTF
TRBJ1-5 TRBV28 . . TGTGCCAGCAGTCCTAGCCGGGGGTTTAGCAATCAGCCCCAGCATTTT CASSPSRGFSNQPQHF
TRBJ2-7 TRBV6-4 . . TGTGCCAGTCCCCGTGGGGGCCCCACCTACGAGCAGTACTTC CASPRGGPTYEQYF
TRBJ1-2 TRBV11-2 . . TGTGCCAGCAGCCGTGACGGGGACTATGGCTACACCTTC CASSRDGDYGYTF
TRBJ1-2 TRBV5-1 . . TGCGCCAGCAGCTTGGACGTCCCGGGAGACTATGGCTACACCTTC CASSLDVPGDYGYTF
TRBJ1-1 TRBV6-5 . . TGTGCCAGCAGTTCCGCGGTTAATAGAAACACTGAAGCTTTCTTT CASSSAVNRNTEAFF
TRBJ1-4 TRBV30 . . TGTGCCTGGAGTAAACTCGGAACTAATGAAAAACTGTTTTTT CAWSKLGTNEKLFF
TRBJ1-1 TRBV6-6 . . TGTGCCAGCATCCTACTACCTAGGGCTTTCTTT CASILLPRAFF
TRBJ2-7 TRBV30 TRBD2 . TGTGCCTGGGAGAGGAGCGGGGGGGCCGGCGAGCAGTACTTC CAWERSGGAGEQYF
TRBJ2-3 TRBV27 . . TGTGCCAGCGGAGCACAACAGGGTTTCGAGCAGACAGATACGCAGTATTTT CASGAQQGFEQTDTQYF
TRBJ2-1 TRBV5-1 . . TGCGCCAGCAGCTCGCAGGGGTCCAATGAGCAGTTCTTC CASSSQGSNEQFF
TRBJ1-2 TRBV28 TRBD1 . TGTGCCAGCAGCTATTTGACAGGGCGTAATTGGTATGGCTACACCTTC CASSYLTGRNWYGYTF
TRBJ2-5 TRBV5-1 . . TGCGCCAGCAGCTTGGGTCCAAATATCGGGGAGACCCAGTACTTC CASSLGPNIGETQYF
TRBJ1-2 TRBV7-2 . . TGTGCCAGCAGCTTTGGGCAGCCTTATGGCTACACCTTC CASSFGQPYGYTF